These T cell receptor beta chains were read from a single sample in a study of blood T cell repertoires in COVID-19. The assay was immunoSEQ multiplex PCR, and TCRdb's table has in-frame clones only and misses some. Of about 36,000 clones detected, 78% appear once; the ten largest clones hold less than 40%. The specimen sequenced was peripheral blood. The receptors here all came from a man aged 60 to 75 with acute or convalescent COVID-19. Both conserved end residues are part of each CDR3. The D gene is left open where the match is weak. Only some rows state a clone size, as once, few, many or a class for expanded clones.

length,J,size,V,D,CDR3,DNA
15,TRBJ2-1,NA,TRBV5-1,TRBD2,CASSLGLAGTNEQFF,TGCGCCAGCAGCTTGGGACTAGCGGGAACCAATGAGCAGTTCTTC
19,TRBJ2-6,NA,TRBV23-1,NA,CASSQSDGRGGSGANVLTF,TGCGCCAGCAGTCAATCTGATGGAAGAGGAGGTTCTGGGGCCAACGTCCTGACTTTC
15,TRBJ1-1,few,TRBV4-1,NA,CASSPVWGGDTEAFF,TGCGCCAGCAGCCCAGTGTGGGGGGGGGACACTGAAGCTTTCTTT
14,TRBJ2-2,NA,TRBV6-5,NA,CASTSRANTGELFF,TGTGCCAGCACCTCTCGGGCGAACACCGGGGAGCTGTTTTTT
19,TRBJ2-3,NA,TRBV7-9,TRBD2,CASSPRTSGAGKGTDTQYF,TGTGCCAGCAGCCCGAGGACTAGCGGGGCTGGCAAGGGCACAGATACGCAGTATTTT
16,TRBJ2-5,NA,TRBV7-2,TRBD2,CASSAGTSLSAETQYF,TGTGCCAGCAGCGCCGGGACTAGCTTGTCAGCAGAGACCCAGTACTTC
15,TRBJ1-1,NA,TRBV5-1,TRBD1,CASSLGDRENTEAFF,TGCGCCAGCAGCTTGGGTGACAGGGAGAACACTGAAGCTTTCTTT
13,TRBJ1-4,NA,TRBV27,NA,CASSFEGQEKLFF,TGTGCCAGCAGTTTCGAGGGTCAGGAAAAACTGTTTTTT
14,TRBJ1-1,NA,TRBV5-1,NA,CASSLERANTEAFF,TGCGCCAGCAGCTTGGAGAGAGCGAACACTGAAGCTTTCTTT
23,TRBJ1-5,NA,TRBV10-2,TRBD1,CASSEKSSQTGGILWGSNQPQHF,TGCGCCAGCAGTGAAAAGTCGTCCCAAACAGGGGGCATCCTCTGGGGGAGCAATCAGCCCCAGCATTTT
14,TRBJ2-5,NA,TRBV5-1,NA,CASSFGGYQETQYF,TGCGCCAGCAGCTTCGGCGGGTACCAAGAGACCCAGTACTTC
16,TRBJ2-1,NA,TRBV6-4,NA,CASRAPRGKADNEQFF,TGTGCCAGCAGGGCCCCCAGGGGCAAGGCAGACAATGAGCAGTTCTTC
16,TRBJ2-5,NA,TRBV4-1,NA,CASSHPVGGGWETQYF,TGCGCCAGCAGCCACCCGGTGGGTGGGGGCTGGGAGACCCAGTACTTC
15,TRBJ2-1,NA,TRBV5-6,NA,CASSLAAVSYNEQFF,TGTGCCAGCAGCTTGGCAGCGGTTTCCTACAATGAGCAGTTCTTC
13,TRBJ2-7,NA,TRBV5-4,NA,CASSFRQDYEQYF,TGTGCCAGCAGTTTCCGACAGGACTACGAGCAGTACTTC
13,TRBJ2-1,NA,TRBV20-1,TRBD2,CSASQTSAGEQFF,TGCAGTGCTAGTCAAACTAGCGCGGGTGAGCAGTTCTTC
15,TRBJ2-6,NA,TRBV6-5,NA,CASSRRNSGANVLTF,TGTGCCAGCAGTAGGCGGAACTCTGGGGCCAACGTCCTGACTTTC
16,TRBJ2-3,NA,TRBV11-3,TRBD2,CASTEILAASTDTQYF,TGTGCCAGCACCGAAATACTAGCGGCTAGCACAGATACGCAGTATTTT
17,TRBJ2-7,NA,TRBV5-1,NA,CASSFHNAGEPSYEQYF,TGCGCCAGCAGCTTCCATAATGCAGGGGAACCCTCCTACGAGCAGTACTTC
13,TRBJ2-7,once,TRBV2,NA,CASSEIPYFGQYF,TGTGCCAGCAGTGAGATCCCCTACTTTGGGCAGTACTTC
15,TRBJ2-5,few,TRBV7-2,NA,CASSRHPVIQETQYF,TGTGCCAGCAGCAGACACCCAGTCATCCAAGAGACCCAGTACTTC
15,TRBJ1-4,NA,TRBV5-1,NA,CASSLGGSRGEKLFF,TGCGCCAGCAGCTTGGGAGGTTCAAGGGGTGAAAAACTGTTTTTT
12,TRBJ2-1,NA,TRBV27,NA,CASSPRTHEQFF,TGTGCCAGCAGTCCCCGAACTCATGAGCAGTTCTTC
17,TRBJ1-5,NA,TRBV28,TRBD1,CASSFTAGGLGNQPQHF,TGTGCCAGCAGTTTTACCGCAGGGGGATTGGGCAATCAGCCCCAGCATTTT
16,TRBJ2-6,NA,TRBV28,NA,CASRPQGGSGANVLTF,TGTGCCAGCAGACCCCAAGGGGGCTCTGGGGCCAACGTCCTGACTTTC
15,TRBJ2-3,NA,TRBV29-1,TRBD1,CSVLLLTGNTDTQYF,TGCAGCGTTCTCCTCTTGACAGGGAACACAGATACGCAGTATTTT
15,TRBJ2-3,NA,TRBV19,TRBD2,CASQKAGEWPDTQYF,TGTGCCAGCCAAAAGGCGGGGGAGTGGCCAGATACGCAGTATTTT
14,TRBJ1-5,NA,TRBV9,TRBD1,CASSVGTGGQPQHF,TGTGCCAGCAGCGTAGGGACAGGAGGACAGCCCCAGCATTTT
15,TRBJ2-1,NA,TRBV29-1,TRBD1,CSVEGGDRAYLGKFF,TGCAGCGTTGAAGGGGGGGACAGGGCGTATTTAGGAAAGTTCTTC
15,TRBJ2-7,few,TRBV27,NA,CASSWAGAGSYEQYF,TGTGCCAGCAGCTGGGCAGGGGCCGGCTCCTACGAGCAGTACTTC
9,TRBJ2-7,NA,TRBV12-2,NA,CAEEYEQYF,TGTGCTGAGGAATACGAGCAGTACTTC
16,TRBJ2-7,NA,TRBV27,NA,CASSLSFGGKGVQLYF,TGTGCCAGCAGTTTATCGTTCGGGGGGAAGGGGGTGCAACTTTACTTC
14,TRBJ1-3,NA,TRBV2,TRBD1,CSSRGQGAGNTIYF,TGTTCCAGCAGAGGACAGGGAGCTGGAAACACCATATATTTT
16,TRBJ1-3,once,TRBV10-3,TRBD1,CASIPGQGAYGNTIYF,TGTGCCAGCATTCCGGGACAGGGGGCGTATGGAAACACCATATATTTT
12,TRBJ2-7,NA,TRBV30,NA,CAWSSGHGEQYF,TGTGCCTGGAGCAGTGGACACGGCGAGCAGTACTTC
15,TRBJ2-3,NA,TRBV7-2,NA,CASSPDGGSTDTQYF,TGTGCCAGCAGCCCCGACGGAGGTAGCACAGATACGCAGTATTTT
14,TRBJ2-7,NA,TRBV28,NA,CASSLGRELDEQYF,TGTGCCAGCAGTTTAGGTCGGGAGTTGGACGAGCAGTACTTC
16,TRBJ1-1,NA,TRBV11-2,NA,CASSPAGRSMNTEAFF,TGTGCCAGCAGCCCCGCAGGGAGGTCTATGAACACTGAAGCTTTCTTT
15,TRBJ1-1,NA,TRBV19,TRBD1,CASSIATRGPGEAFF,TGTGCCAGTAGTATAGCCACAAGGGGGCCCGGTGAAGCTTTCTTT
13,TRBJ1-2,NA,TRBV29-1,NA,CSVDSETGYGYTF,TGCAGCGTTGATTCGGAGACGGGCTATGGCTACACCTTC
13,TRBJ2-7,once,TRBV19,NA,CASSLSAGYEQYF,TGTGCCAGTAGTCTCAGCGCGGGATACGAGCAGTACTTC
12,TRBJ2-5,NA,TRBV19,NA,CASSVSRETQYF,TGTGCCAGTAGTGTTTCTCGAGAGACCCAGTACTTC
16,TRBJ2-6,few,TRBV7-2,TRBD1,CASSRDRGVGANVLTF,TGTGCCAGCAGTAGGGACAGGGGCGTTGGGGCCAACGTCCTGACTTTC
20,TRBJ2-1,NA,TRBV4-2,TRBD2,CASSQDIGTSGRLAYNEQFF,TGTGCCAGCAGCCAAGATATCGGCACTAGCGGGAGGTTAGCCTACAATGAGCAGTTCTTC
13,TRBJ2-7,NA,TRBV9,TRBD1,CASSVATGGQQYF,TGTGCCAGCAGCGTTGCGACAGGGGGCCAGCAGTACTTC
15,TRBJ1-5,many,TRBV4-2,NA,CASSPHRDSNQPQHF,TGTGCCAGCAGCCCCCACAGGGATAGCAATCAGCCCCAGCATTTT
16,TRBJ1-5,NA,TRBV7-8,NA,CASSLVAGVDNQPQHF,TGTGCCAGCAGCTTAGTGGCAGGGGTGGACAATCAGCCCCAGCATTTT
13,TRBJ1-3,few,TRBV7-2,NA,CASSLGVGDTIYF,TGTGCCAGCAGCTTAGGAGTCGGGGACACCATATATTTT
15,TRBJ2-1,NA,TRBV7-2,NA,CASSSTGGRGNEQFF,TGTGCCAGCAGCTCCACGGGGGGCAGGGGTAATGAGCAGTTCTTC
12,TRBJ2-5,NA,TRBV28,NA,CASSASEETQYF,TGTGCCAGCAGCGCCTCGGAAGAGACCCAGTACTTC
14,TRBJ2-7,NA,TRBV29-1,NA,CSVAGGGVVTEQYF,TGCAGCGTTGCCGGTGGAGGGGTGGTTACGGAGCAGTACTTC
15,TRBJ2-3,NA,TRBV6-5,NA,CASRRDQFSTDTQYF,TGTGCCAGCAGGCGGGACCAATTTAGCACAGATACGCAGTATTTT
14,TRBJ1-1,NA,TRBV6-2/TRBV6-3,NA,CASSYDSMNTEAFF,TGTGCCAGCAGTTACGACAGCATGAACACTGAAGCTTTCTTT
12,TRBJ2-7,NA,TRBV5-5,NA,CASSFYRDEQYF,TGTGCCAGCAGCTTTTACAGGGACGAGCAGTACTTC
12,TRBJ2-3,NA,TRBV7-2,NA,CASSLGADTQYF,TGTGCCAGCAGCTTAGGCGCAGATACGCAGTATTTT